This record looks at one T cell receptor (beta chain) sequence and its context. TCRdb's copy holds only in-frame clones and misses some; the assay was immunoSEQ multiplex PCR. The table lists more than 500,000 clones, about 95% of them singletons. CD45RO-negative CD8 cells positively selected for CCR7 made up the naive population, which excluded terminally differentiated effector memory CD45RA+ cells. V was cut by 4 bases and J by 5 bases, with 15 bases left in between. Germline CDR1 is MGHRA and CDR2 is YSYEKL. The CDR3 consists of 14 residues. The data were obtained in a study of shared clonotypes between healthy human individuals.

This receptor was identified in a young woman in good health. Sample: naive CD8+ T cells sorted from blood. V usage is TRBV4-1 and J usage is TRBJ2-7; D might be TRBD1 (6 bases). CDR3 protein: CASSLNRVSHEQYF. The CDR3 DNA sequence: TGCGCCAGCAGCCTGAACAGGGTGAGCCACGAGCAGTACTTC.